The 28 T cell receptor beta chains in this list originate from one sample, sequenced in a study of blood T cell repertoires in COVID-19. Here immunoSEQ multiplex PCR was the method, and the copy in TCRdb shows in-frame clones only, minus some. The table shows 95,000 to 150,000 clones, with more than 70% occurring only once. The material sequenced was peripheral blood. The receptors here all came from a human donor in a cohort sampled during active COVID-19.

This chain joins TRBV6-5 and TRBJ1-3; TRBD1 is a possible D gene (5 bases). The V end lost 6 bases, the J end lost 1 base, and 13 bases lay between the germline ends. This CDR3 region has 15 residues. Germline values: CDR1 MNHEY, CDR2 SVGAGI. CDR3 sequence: CASRRGGTSGNTIYF. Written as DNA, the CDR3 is TGTGCCAGCAGACGTGGGGGGACGTCTGGAAACACCATATATTTT.

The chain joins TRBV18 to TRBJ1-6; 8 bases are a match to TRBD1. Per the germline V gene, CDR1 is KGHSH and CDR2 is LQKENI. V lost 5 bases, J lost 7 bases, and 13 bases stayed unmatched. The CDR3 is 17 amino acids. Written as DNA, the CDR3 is TGTGCCAGCTCAGTTTCAGGGGGCGGTGGCATAAATTCACCCCTCCACTTT. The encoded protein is CASSVSGGGGINSPLHF.

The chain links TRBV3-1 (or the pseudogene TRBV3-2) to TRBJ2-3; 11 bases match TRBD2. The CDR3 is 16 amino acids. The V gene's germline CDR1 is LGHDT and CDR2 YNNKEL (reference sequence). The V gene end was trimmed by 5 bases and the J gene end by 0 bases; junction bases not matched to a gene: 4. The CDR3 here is CASSIRTSGSTDTQYF. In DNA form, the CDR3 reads TGTGCCAGCAGCATCCGGACTAGCGGGAGCACAGATACGCAGTATTTT.

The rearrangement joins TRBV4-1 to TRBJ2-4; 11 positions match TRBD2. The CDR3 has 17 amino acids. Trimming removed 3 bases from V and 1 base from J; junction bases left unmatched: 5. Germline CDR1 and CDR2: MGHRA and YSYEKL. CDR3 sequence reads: CASSHLLAGEAKNIQYF. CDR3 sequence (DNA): TGCGCCAGCAGCCACCTACTAGCGGGGGAGGCCAAAAACATTCAGTACTTC.

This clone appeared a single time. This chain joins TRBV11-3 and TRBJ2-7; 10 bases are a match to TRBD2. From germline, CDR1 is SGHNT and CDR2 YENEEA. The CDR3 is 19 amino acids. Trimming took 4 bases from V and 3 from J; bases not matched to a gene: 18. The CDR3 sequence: CASSSRRGELAGNYYEQYF. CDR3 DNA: TGTGCCAGCAGCTCTCGGAGGGGGGAACTAGCGGGAAACTACTACGAGCAGTACTTC.

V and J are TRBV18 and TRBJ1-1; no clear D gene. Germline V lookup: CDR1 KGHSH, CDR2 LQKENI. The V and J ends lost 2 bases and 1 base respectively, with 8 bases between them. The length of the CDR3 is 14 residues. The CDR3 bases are TGTGCCAGCTCACCAGGGCTACAGAACACTGAAGCTTTCTTT. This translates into CASSPGLQNTEAFF.

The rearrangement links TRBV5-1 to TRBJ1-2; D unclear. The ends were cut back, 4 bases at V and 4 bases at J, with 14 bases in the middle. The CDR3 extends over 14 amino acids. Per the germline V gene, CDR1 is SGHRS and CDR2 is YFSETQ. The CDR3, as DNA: TGCGCCAGCAGCCCCCGAGTGGGAGGCTATGGCTACACCTTC. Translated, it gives CASSPRVGGYGYTF.

Here the CDR3 DNA reads TGTGCCAGCAGCCATCACAGGGGGTACAATGAGCAGTTCTTC. It codes for CASSHHRGYNEQFF. The rearrangement joins TRBV3-1 (or the pseudogene TRBV3-2) to TRBJ2-1, with 8 nucleotides matching TRBD1. This CDR3 has 14 residues. Looked up from germline, CDR1 is LGHDT and CDR2 is YNNKEL (reference sequence). The J segment lost 4 bases and the V segment lost 3 bases, leaving 2 bases of the junction unmatched.

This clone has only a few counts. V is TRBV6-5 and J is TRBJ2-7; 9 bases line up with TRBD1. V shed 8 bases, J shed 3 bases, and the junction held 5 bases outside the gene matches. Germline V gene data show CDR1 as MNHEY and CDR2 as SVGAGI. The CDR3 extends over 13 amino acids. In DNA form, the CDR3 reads TGTGCCAGCGGGGGACAGGGCCTCTACGAGCAGTACTTC. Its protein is CASGGQGLYEQYF.

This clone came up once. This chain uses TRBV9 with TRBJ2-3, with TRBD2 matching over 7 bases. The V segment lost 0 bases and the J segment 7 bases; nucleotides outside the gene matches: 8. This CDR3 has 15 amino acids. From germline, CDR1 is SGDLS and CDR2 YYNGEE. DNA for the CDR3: TGTGCCAGCAGCGTAGGTAGCGGGCTAAGCCATACGCAGTATTTT. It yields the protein CASSVGSGLSHTQYF.

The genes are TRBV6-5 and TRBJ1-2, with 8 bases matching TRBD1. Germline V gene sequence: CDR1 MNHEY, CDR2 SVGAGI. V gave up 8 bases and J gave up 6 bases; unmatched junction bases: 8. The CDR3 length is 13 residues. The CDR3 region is CASLRTGRNGYTF. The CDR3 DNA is TGTGCCAGCTTGAGGACAGGGAGGAATGGCTACACCTTC.

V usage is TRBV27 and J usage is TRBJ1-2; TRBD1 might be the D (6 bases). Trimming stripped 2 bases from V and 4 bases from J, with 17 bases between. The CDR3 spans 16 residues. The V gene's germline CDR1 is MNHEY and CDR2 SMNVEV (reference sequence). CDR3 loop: CASSLNREGGLYGYTF. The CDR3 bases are TGTGCCAGCAGTTTAAATCGTGAGGGGGGGCTCTATGGCTACACCTTC.

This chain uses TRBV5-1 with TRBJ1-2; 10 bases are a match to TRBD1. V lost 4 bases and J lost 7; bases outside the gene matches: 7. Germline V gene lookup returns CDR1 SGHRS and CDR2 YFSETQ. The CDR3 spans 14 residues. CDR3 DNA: TGCGCCAGCAGCCCCGGGACAGGGGTTCTTGGCTACACCTTC. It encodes CASSPGTGVLGYTF. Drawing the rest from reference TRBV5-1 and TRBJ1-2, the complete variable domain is KAGVTQTPRYLIKTRGQQVTLSCSPISGHRSVSWYQQTPGQGLQFLFEYFSETQRNKGNFPGRFSGRQFSNSRSEMNVSTLELGDSALYLCASSPGTGVLGYTFGSGTRLTVV.

The CDR3 protein is CASSPETGVGTDTQYF. CDR3 sequence (DNA): TGTGCCAGCAGCCCAGAGACAGGGGTGGGCACAGATACGCAGTATTTT. V usage is TRBV5-6 and J usage is TRBJ2-3; TRBD1 agrees at 8 bases. Losses at the gene ends were 4 bases for V and 1 base for J; bases not matched to a gene: 8. The CDR3 covers 16 residues. In germline, CDR1 is SGHDT, CDR2 YYEEEE.

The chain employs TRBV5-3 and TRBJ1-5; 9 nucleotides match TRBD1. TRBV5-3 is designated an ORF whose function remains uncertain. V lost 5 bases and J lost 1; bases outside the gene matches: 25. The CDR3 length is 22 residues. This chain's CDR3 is CARSSGLPDRQGENGSNQPQHF. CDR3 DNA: TGTGCCAGAAGTTCGGGGCTCCCCGATAGACAGGGGGAGAATGGGAGCAATCAGCCCCAGCATTTT.

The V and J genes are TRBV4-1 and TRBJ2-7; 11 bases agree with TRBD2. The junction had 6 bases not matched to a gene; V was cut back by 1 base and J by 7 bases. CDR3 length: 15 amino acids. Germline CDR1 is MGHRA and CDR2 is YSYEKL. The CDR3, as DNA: TGCGCCAGCAGCCAAGGACAACTAGCGGGAGAAGAGCAGTACTTC. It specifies CASSQGQLAGEEQYF.

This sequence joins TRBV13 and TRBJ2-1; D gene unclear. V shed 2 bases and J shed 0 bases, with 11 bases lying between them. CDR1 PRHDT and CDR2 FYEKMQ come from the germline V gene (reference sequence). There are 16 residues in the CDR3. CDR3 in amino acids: CASSLFGLSSYNEQFF. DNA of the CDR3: TGTGCCAGCAGCTTATTTGGTCTTAGCTCCTACAATGAGCAGTTCTTC. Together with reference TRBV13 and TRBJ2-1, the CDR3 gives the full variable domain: AAGVIQSPRHLIKEKRETATLKCYPIPRHDTVYWYQQGPGQDPQFLISFYEKMQSDKGSIPDRFSAQQFSDYHSELNMSSLELGDSALYFCASSLFGLSSYNEQFFGPGTRLTVL.

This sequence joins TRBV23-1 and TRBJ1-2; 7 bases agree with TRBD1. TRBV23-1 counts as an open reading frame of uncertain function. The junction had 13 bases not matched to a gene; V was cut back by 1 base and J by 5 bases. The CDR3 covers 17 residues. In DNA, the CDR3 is TGCGCCAGCAGTCAATTGGGGGAGAACAGGGGCGGGTATGGCTACACCTTC. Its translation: CASSQLGENRGGYGYTF.

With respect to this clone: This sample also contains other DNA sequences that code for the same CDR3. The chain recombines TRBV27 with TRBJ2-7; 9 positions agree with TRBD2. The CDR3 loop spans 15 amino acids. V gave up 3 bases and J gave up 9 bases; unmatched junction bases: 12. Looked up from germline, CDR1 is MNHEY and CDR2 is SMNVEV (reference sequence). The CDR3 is CASSFLGRGGGGQYF. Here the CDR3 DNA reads TGTGCCAGCAGTTTTTTGGGTCGCGGGGGGGGCGGGCAGTACTTC.

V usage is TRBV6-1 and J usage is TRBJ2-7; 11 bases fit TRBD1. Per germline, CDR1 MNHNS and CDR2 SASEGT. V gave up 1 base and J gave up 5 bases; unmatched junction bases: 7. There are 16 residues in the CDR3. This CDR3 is CASSEVVGQGADEQYF. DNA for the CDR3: TGTGCCAGCAGTGAAGTCGTCGGACAGGGGGCCGACGAGCAGTACTTC.

The chain's CDR3 is CASSFTSNTGELFF. CDR3 nucleotide sequence: TGTGCCAGCAGCTTCACTTCGAACACCGGGGAGCTGTTTTTT. The gene calls are TRBV7-9 and TRBJ2-2; no reliable D call. Trimming took off 3 bases at V and 0 bases at J, with 5 bases between the two ends. Germline CDR1 reads SEHNR; CDR2 reads FQNEAQ (reference sequence). The CDR3 has 14 residues.

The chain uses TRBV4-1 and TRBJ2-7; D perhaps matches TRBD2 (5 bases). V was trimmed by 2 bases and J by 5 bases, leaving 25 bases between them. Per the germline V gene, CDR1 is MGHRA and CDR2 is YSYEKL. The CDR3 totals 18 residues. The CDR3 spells CASSQNPVGELGADEQYF. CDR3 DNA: TGCGCCAGCAGCCAAAACCCCGTGGGCGAACTAGGCGCGGACGAGCAGTACTTC.

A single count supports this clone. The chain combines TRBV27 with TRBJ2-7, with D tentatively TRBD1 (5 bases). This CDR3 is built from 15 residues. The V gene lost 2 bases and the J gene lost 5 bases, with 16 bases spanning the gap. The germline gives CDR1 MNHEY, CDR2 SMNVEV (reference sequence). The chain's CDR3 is CASSLIQASSHEQYF. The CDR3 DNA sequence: TGTGCCAGCAGTTTAATACAGGCCTCTTCCCACGAGCAGTACTTC.

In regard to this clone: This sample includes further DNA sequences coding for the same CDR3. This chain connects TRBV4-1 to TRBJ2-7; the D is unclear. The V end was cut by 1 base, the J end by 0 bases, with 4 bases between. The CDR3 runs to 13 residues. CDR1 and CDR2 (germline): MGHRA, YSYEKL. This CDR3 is CASSQAGSYEQYF. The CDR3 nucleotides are TGCGCCAGCAGCCAAGCGGGCTCCTACGAGCAGTACTTC.

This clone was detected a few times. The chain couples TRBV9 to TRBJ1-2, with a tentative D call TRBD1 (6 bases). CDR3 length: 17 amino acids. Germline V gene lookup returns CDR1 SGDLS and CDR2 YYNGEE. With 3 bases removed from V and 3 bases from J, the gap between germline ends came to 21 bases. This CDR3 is CASSEGPGGSNDYGYTF. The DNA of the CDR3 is TGTGCCAGCAGCGAGGGCCCGGGGGGCTCAAATGACTATGGCTACACCTTC.

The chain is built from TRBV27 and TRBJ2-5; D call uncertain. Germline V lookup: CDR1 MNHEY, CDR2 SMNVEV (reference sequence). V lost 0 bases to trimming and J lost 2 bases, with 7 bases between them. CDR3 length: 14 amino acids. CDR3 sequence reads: CASSLSRRQETQYF. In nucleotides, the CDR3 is TGTGCCAGCAGTTTATCGAGGCGGCAAGAGACCCAGTACTTC.

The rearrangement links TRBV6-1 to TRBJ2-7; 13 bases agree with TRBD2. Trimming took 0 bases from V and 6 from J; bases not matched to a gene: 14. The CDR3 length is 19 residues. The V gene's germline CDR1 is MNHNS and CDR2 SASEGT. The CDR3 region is CASSEALHGLAGVELEQYF. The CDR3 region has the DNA TGTGCCAGCAGTGAAGCGCTTCACGGACTAGCGGGAGTGGAACTCGAGCAGTACTTC.

DNA for the CDR3: TGTGCCAGCAGCTTAGGGGACACTGGTCAGCCCCAGCATTTT. It encodes CASSLGDTGQPQHF. The V gene is TRBV7-2, the J gene TRBJ1-5; weak D call: TRBD1 (6 bases). CDR1 is SGHTA, CDR2 FQGNSA, per germline. V was shortened by 1 base and J by 6 bases, with 10 bases between the two germline ends. This CDR3 contains 14 residues.